This is a list of T cell receptor beta chains from one sample in a study of blood T cell repertoires in COVID-19. Sequencing was performed with immunoSEQ multiplex PCR; in TCRdb, only in-frame clones are kept and a portion is missing. The table has more than 110,000 clones, 84% seen once. Sequenced: peripheral blood. The source is a human donor in a cohort sampled during active COVID-19. Both conserved end residues are part of each CDR3. D genes are given only for firm matches. The size entry is marked missing in some rows and otherwise reads once, few, many or a size class.

J gene | V gene | D gene | clone size | CDR3 protein | CDR3 DNA
TRBJ2-5 | TRBV7-8 | TRBD2 | . | CASSLRTRSGGPTWETQYF | TGTGCCAGCAGCCTCCGAACCCGTAGCGGGGGCCCGACGTGGGAGACCCAGTACTTC
TRBJ1-5 | TRBV7-3 | . | once | CASSSRGPLHF | TGTGCCAGCAGCTCCCGTGGCCCCTTGCATTTT
TRBJ1-6 | TRBV4-2 | . | . | CASSQVLENSPLHF | TGTGCCAGCAGCCAAGTATTAGAAAATTCACCCCTCCACTTT
TRBJ1-6 | TRBV6-5 | TRBD1 | . | CASSRDRGNSPLHF | TGTGCCAGCAGCCGGGACAGGGGAAATTCACCCCTCCACTTT
TRBJ1-1 | TRBV9 | . | few | CASSGHRDGTEAFF | TGTGCCAGCAGCGGCCACAGGGACGGCACTGAAGCTTTCTTT
TRBJ2-7 | TRBV11-3 | . | . | CASSPQEYEQYF | TGTGCCAGCAGCCCTCAAGAGTACGAGCAGTACTTC
TRBJ2-7 | TRBV7-9 | . | . | CASSPDRQTYEQYF | TGTGCCAGCAGCCCCGACAGGCAGACCTACGAGCAGTACTTC
TRBJ2-1 | TRBV7-2 | TRBD2 | . | CASRSSGGANEQFF | TGTGCCAGCAGGTCTAGCGGGGGGGCCAATGAGCAGTTCTTC
TRBJ2-4 | TRBV7-9 | TRBD1 | . | CASRYGQGSNIQYF | TGTGCCAGCAGGTATGGACAGGGATCGAACATTCAGTACTTC
TRBJ1-5 | TRBV10-3 | . | . | CAIREDISQPQHF | TGTGCCATCAGGGAGGATATCAGTCAGCCCCAGCATTTT
TRBJ1-6 | TRBV19 | . | . | CASSTRAGANSPLHF | TGTGCCAGTAGTACTCGGGCAGGGGCGAATTCACCCCTCCACTTT
TRBJ2-2 | TRBV6-5 | . | . | CAIRQDNTGELFF | TGTGCCATACGACAGGACAACACCGGGGAGCTGTTTTTT
TRBJ1-1 | TRBV7-3 | . | . | CASSLDRLNTEAFF | TGTGCCAGCAGCTTAGACAGGCTGAACACTGAAGCTTTCTTT
TRBJ1-2 | TRBV28 | . | . | CASSGTGSGFNYGYTF | TGTGCCAGCAGTGGCACAGGGAGCGGCTTTAACTATGGCTACACCTTC
TRBJ2-5 | TRBV3-1/TRBV3-2 | . | . | CASSAPTGIQETQYF | TGTGCCAGCAGCGCTCCGACAGGAATACAAGAGACCCAGTACTTC
TRBJ1-5 | TRBV6-6 | TRBD1 | few | CASSYGTVPPQHF | TGTGCCAGCAGTTACGGGACAGTTCCGCCCCAGCATTTT
TRBJ2-5 | TRBV7-8 | . | . | CASLTDTYQETQYF | TGTGCCAGCCTTACCGACACGTACCAAGAGACCCAGTACTTC
TRBJ2-7 | TRBV5-4 | TRBD1 | many | CASSLQGANEQYF | TGTGCCAGCAGCTTACAGGGGGCTAACGAGCAGTACTTC
TRBJ2-5 | TRBV7-2 | TRBD1 | . | CASSWGQGRNF | TGTGCCAGCAGCTGGGGACAGGGAAGAAACTTC
TRBJ2-3 | TRBV15 | . | once | CATSSKRGDTQYF | TGTGCCACCAGCAGTAAGAGAGGAGATACGCAGTATTTT
TRBJ2-7 | TRBV3-1/TRBV3-2 | TRBD1 | . | CASSRTGVTYEQYF | TGTGCCAGCAGCCGGACAGGAGTTACCTACGAGCAGTACTTC
TRBJ1-2 | TRBV5-1 | . | . | CASSLTTGPPGYTF | TGCGCCAGCAGCTTGACTACAGGGCCCCCCGGCTACACCTTC
TRBJ1-1 | TRBV7-9 | TRBD1 | few | CASSLDRGKMNTEAFF | TGTGCCAGCAGCTTAGACAGGGGAAAAATGAACACTGAAGCTTTCTTT
TRBJ1-2 | TRBV11-3 | . | few | CASSLDFGGKGGYTF | TGTGCCAGCAGCTTAGATTTCGGGGGGAAAGGTGGCTACACCTTC
TRBJ1-1 | TRBV28 | . | . | CASSPVSGTIWNTEAFF | TGTGCCAGCAGTCCGGTCTCCGGGACAATTTGGAACACTGAGGCTTTCTTT
TRBJ1-1 | TRBV19 | TRBD1 | . | CASSIPPQGGTEAFF | TGTGCCAGTAGTATCCCGCCACAGGGGGGAACTGAAGCTTTCTTT
TRBJ1-2 | TRBV20-1 | TRBD1 | . | CSASLPGQGAGGYTF | TGCAGTGCTAGTCTTCCAGGACAGGGGGCAGGCGGCTACACCTTC
TRBJ2-1 | TRBV3-1/TRBV3-2 | TRBD1 | . | CASSRDRVMDEQFF | TGTGCCAGCAGCCGGGACAGGGTCATGGATGAGCAGTTCTTC
TRBJ2-3 | TRBV5-5 | TRBD2 | . | CASSPGLAVDTQYF | TGTGCCAGCAGCCCGGGACTAGCGGTAGATACGCAGTATTTT
TRBJ2-1 | TRBV30 | TRBD1 | once | CAWSAGQGILNEQFF | TGTGCCTGGAGTGCAGGACAGGGGATCCTTAATGAGCAGTTCTTC
TRBJ1-2 | TRBV7-9 | . | . | CASSPPGGPSF | TGTGCCAGCAGCCCACCTGGAGGGCCAAGCTTC
TRBJ2-5 | TRBV6-5 | TRBD2 | once | CASSRTSGRGETQYF | TGTGCCAGCAGTCGGACTAGCGGGAGAGGAGAGACCCAGTACTTC
TRBJ2-6 | TRBV28 | . | . | CASSLSGSGANVLTF | TGTGCCAGCAGTTTATCAGGGTCTGGGGCCAACGTCCTGACTTTC
TRBJ1-1 | TRBV6-5 | . | . | CASKDTTTEAFF | TGTGCCAGCAAAGACACAACCACTGAAGCTTTCTTT
TRBJ1-1 | TRBV7-9 | . | . | CASSLIPYTEAFF | TGTGCCAGCAGCTTAATCCCTTACACTGAAGCTTTCTTT
TRBJ2-2 | TRBV4-3 | TRBD1 | few | CASSQDIQGQGDTGELFF | TGCGCCAGCAGCCAAGACATCCAGGGACAGGGTGATACCGGGGAGCTGTTTTTT
TRBJ1-2 | TRBV4-3 | TRBD1 | . | CASSRTGQTEISGYTF | TGCGCCAGCAGCCGTACGGGACAGACGGAAATCTCTGGCTACACCTTC
TRBJ2-7 | TRBV5-4 | . | . | CASSKYGGLEQYF | TGTGCCAGCAGTAAGTACGGGGGGCTCGAGCAGTACTTC
TRBJ1-1 | TRBV2 | TRBD1 | . | CASRGQPTTEAFF | TGTGCCAGCAGGGGACAGCCGACAACTGAAGCTTTCTTT
TRBJ2-1 | TRBV19 | TRBD1 | . | CASIGQGWNEQFF | TGTGCCAGTATTGGACAGGGTTGGAATGAGCAGTTCTTC
TRBJ2-2 | TRBV12-3/TRBV12-4 | . | . | CASTPLRTGELFF | TGTGCCAGCACCCCTCTACGTACCGGGGAGCTGTTTTTT
TRBJ1-1 | TRBV4-1 | . | few | CASSPPRGEEVTEAFF | TGCGCCAGCAGCCCGCCCCGGGGGGAGGAGGTAACTGAAGCTTTCTTT
TRBJ2-1 | TRBV11-1 | TRBD1 | . | CASTTDRGFNEQFF | TGTGCCAGCACCACGGACAGGGGTTTCAATGAGCAGTTCTTC
TRBJ1-1 | TRBV7-2 | TRBD1 | . | CASSPRQGGNTEAFF | TGTGCCAGCAGCCCGAGACAGGGCGGGAACACTGAAGCTTTCTTT
TRBJ2-2 | TRBV6-2/TRBV6-3 | TRBD2 | many | CASSYGLAGGNGELFF | TGTGCCAGCAGTTACGGCTTGGCGGGAGGAAACGGGGAGCTGTTTTTT
TRBJ1-2 | TRBV2 | . | . | CASAVQGYGYTF | TGTGCCAGCGCCGTTCAGGGATATGGCTACACCTTC
TRBJ2-3 | TRBV5-1 | . | . | CASSLDQGLTDTQYF | TGCGCCAGCAGCTTGGACCAGGGTCTAACAGATACGCAGTATTTT
TRBJ1-1 | TRBV5-1 | TRBD1 | . | CASSLAGWGQGVNTEAFF | TGCGCCAGCAGCCTGGCGGGTTGGGGACAGGGGGTGAACACTGAAGCTTTCTTT
TRBJ1-2 | TRBV9 | . | . | CASSVEWSGWRGGYTF | TGTGCCAGCAGCGTAGAATGGTCAGGGTGGCGGGGTGGCTACACCTTC